The entry below gives a single T cell receptor (beta chain) sequence along with its context. This sample is part of a study of T cell changes during pregnancy in multiple sclerosis. CDR1 is SNHLY, CDR2 FYNNEI, per germline. The CDR3 has 16 amino acids. V gave up 1 base and J gave up 2 bases; unmatched junction bases: 3. TCRdb's table, derived via immunoSEQ multiplex PCR, lists solely in-frame clones and lacks some. The sample lists approximately 100,000 clones; approximately 90% were seen once. The source was peripheral blood, collected after pregnancy. The source of this sequence is a female donor with multiple sclerosis, enrolled in a pregnancy study. The genes are TRBV2 and TRBJ2-7; 12 positions agree with TRBD2. The CDR3, as DNA: TGTGCCAGCAGTGAAGGACTAGCGGGGGCCACCTACGAGCAGTACTTC. Amino acids: CASSEGLAGATYEQYF.